A selection of T cell receptor beta chains follows, all from one sample in a study of cytomegalovirus exposure and HLA in healthy donors. The method was immunoSEQ multiplex PCR; TCRdb's version includes in-frame clones alone and lacks a portion of them. This specimen shows some 72,000 clones; the ten leading clones hold approximately 5.4%. The source material was PBMCs. All receptors come from a man aged 35-49 years in good health and CMV-seronegative. Each CDR3 is given with its conserved first and last residue.

cdr3_aa	v_call	j_call
CASSAASGFSETQYF	TRBV10-1	TRBJ2-5
CASRPSGIRTDTQYF	TRBV28	TRBJ2-3
CASSLGGGRGETQYF	TRBV5-4	TRBJ2-5
CASSLISGNNEQFF	TRBV28	TRBJ2-1
CASSVDRVLSGANVLTF	TRBV19	TRBJ2-6
CASSFGQGRNTEAFF	TRBV7-9	TRBJ1-1
CASSSGGWGGTEAFF	TRBV5-4	TRBJ1-1
CASSFNRRNTEAFF	TRBV7-2	TRBJ1-1
CSARGPYNEQFF	TRBV29-1	TRBJ2-1
CASSFLPTGSSSGANVLTF	TRBV5-1	TRBJ2-6
CASSLMVSGTGTYEQYF	TRBV5-6	.
CASSEALPAGAAYEQYF	TRBV6-1	TRBJ2-7
CSVEGQKNIQYF	TRBV29-1	TRBJ2-4
CASSRFRGTANTGELFF	TRBV5-1	TRBJ2-2
CASRTSGGSGYTF	TRBV27	TRBJ1-2
CASSLSISGGSGYTF	TRBV5-1	TRBJ1-2
CASSTGQGLGEQYF	TRBV19	TRBJ2-7
CASSQSLANSNQPQHF	TRBV4-1	TRBJ1-5
CASKLWSTDTQYF	TRBV19	TRBJ2-3
CASSQVAGDPPTAQYF	TRBV4-3	TRBJ2-3
CSVGQNQETQYF	TRBV29-1	TRBJ2-5
CASSESLAGGTDTQYF	TRBV10-1	TRBJ2-3
CASSQGGIPGEQYF	TRBV4-1	TRBJ2-7
CASSPRTSGSSPYEQYF	TRBV27	TRBJ2-7
CASSQQQGEEKLFF	TRBV18	TRBJ1-4
CASSELAGGNEQFF	TRBV6-1	TRBJ2-1
CASSLVQPAGGAFF	TRBV28	TRBJ1-1
CASSRATGPYEQYF	TRBV7-2	TRBJ2-7
CASSSGQGAWETQYF	TRBV5-4	TRBJ2-5
CASSLLRGASYNEQFF	TRBV4-3	TRBJ2-1
CASSLQSQNEKLFF	TRBV19	TRBJ1-4
CASSSRLAFTGELFF	TRBV5-5	TRBJ2-2
CASRLDSNTEAFF	TRBV27	TRBJ1-1
CASSVSITDTQYF	TRBV9	TRBJ2-3
CASSLVQSFMNTEAFF	TRBV5-1	TRBJ1-1
CASSLRTGNYEQYF	TRBV6-5	.
CASQRDRDTEAFF	TRBV28	TRBJ1-1
CASSLAVSGGPETQYF	TRBV5-1	TRBJ2-5
CASSPGTVGNQPQHF	TRBV2	TRBJ1-5
CASSFDSDYGYTF	TRBV5-1	TRBJ1-2